These 15 T cell receptor beta chains came from one sample sequenced in a study of T cell responses to AZD1222 COVID-19 vaccine. Profiling relied on immunoSEQ multiplex PCR, and the TCRdb table lists in-frame clones only, not all of them. The data contain roughly 130,000 clones, 80% to 90% of them singletons. Sequenced material: peripheral blood, taken on day 0 of AZD1222 vaccination. These receptors were obtained from an adult in good health.

The sample holds a few counts of this clone. The CDR3 is CASTPRGGPSYEQYF. In DNA, the CDR3 is TGTGCCAGCACACCGAGGGGGGGTCCCTCCTACGAGCAGTACTTC. V and J are TRBV7-9 and TRBJ2-7, with D tentatively TRBD2 (7 bases). The germline V gene encodes CDR1 SEHNR and CDR2 FQNEAQ (reference sequence). V dropped 7 bases and J dropped 0 bases, with 16 bases sitting between them. This CDR3 has 15 amino acids.

This sequence joins TRBV10-3 and TRBJ2-7; 7 nucleotides agree with TRBD2. The V gene's germline CDR1 is ENHRY and CDR2 SYGVKD. The CDR3 runs 14 residues. Losses at the gene ends were 4 bases for V and 4 bases for J; bases not matched to a gene: 7. In DNA, the CDR3 is TGTGCCATCAGTGTGAGCCCCGGGGGGTACGAGCAGTACTTC. This gives the protein CAISVSPGGYEQYF.

This clone was seen only once. The rearrangement uses TRBV18 and TRBJ2-5; TRBD1 matches 8 bases. This CDR3 is 15 amino acids long. V dropped 2 bases and J dropped 5; count of bases not matched to a gene: 7. CDR1 is KGHSH and CDR2 is LQKENI in the germline V gene. DNA for the CDR3: TGTGCCAGCTCACCAAGACAGGGGTACTCGGAGACCCAGTACTTC. Residues: CASSPRQGYSETQYF.

The gene calls are TRBV3-1 (or the pseudogene TRBV3-2) and TRBJ1-6; D not resolved. There are 12 residues in the CDR3. CDR1 LGHDT and CDR2 YNNKEL come from the germline V gene (reference sequence). Trimming stripped 2 bases from V and 13 bases from J, with 9 bases between. DNA for the CDR3: TGTGCCAGCAGCCAATTGAGCACCCCCCTCCACTTT. This codes for CASSQLSTPLHF.

The chain carries TRBV30 and TRBJ2-7; D uncertain. The V end lost 5 bases, the J end lost 0 bases, and 8 bases lay between the germline ends. CDR3 length: 12 amino acids. Germline V gene data show CDR1 as GTSNPN and CDR2 as SVGIG (reference sequence). The CDR3: CAWQRYSYEQYF. In DNA, the CDR3 is TGTGCCTGGCAACGGTACTCCTACGAGCAGTACTTC.

The rearrangement joins TRBV2 to TRBJ2-7, with 12 bases aligning to TRBD1. With V trimmed by 2 bases and J by 5 bases, 4 bases remained unmatched. From germline, CDR1 is SNHLY and CDR2 FYNNEI. The CDR3 runs 15 residues. CDR3 nucleotide sequence: TGTGCCAGCAGTGAACAGGGACAGGGGGCAGACGAGCAGTACTTC. Translated: CASSEQGQGADEQYF.

This clone was recorded only once. This chain connects TRBV6-6 to TRBJ2-7, with D unclear. This CDR3 is built from 16 residues. CDR1 MNHNY and CDR2 SVGAGI come from the germline V gene (reference sequence). V was cut by 0 bases and J by 1 base, with 13 bases left in between. The CDR3 nucleotides read TGTGCCAGCAGTTACTCCCCGGAGAACCCGTCCTACGAGCAGTACTTC. Protein sequence: CASSYSPENPSYEQYF.

The chain combines TRBV9 with TRBJ1-3; no clear D. This CDR3 comprises 12 residues. Per the germline V gene, CDR1 is SGDLS and CDR2 is YYNGEE. Deletions cut 0 bases from V and 16 bases from J, with 14 bases between. CDR3 in DNA: TGTGCCAGCAGCGTAGACGGAGGCGAAGAGTATTTT. Protein product: CASSVDGGEEYF.

This chain joins TRBV28 and TRBJ1-2; D remains ambiguous. Germline values: CDR1 MDHEN, CDR2 SYDVKM. Trimming pared 2 bases from V and 8 bases from J, leaving 9 bases between. This CDR3 comprises 12 residues. The CDR3 nucleotides read TGTGCCAGCAGTTTAGGCCTGGGCGGCTACACCTTC. It translates to CASSLGLGGYTF.

The chain combines TRBV4-2 with TRBJ2-5; D is undetermined. Germline values: CDR1 LGHNA, CDR2 YNFKEQ. Trimming removed 2 bases from V and 1 base from J, with 11 bases in between. This CDR3 contains 15 residues. The CDR3, as DNA: TGTGCCAGCAGCCAATATGACGGATCCCAAGAGACCCAGTACTTC. Its translation is CASSQYDGSQETQYF.

This chain uses TRBV28 with TRBJ2-7; D is uncertain. Germline loops: CDR1 MDHEN, CDR2 SYDVKM. The CDR3 is 14 amino acids. Trimming cost V 5 bases and J 0 bases, with 11 bases left between them. CDR3 loop: CASSPRTGSYEQYF. The DNA of the CDR3 is TGTGCCAGCAGTCCTAGGACGGGCTCCTACGAGCAGTACTTC.

The gene calls are TRBV7-6 and TRBJ2-7; perhaps TRBD1 as D (5 bases). The germline CDR1 and CDR2 sequences are SGHVS and FNYEAQ. This CDR3 has 15 residues. The V end was cut by 4 bases, the J end by 7 bases, with 20 bases between. This chain's CDR3 is CASSSGALPGEEQYF. The CDR3 DNA reads as TGTGCCAGCAGCTCTGGGGCACTACCAGGAGAAGAGCAGTACTTC.

This chain links TRBV7-6 with TRBJ2-7; 9 bases match TRBD1. Germline CDR1 is SGHVS and CDR2 is FNYEAQ. This CDR3 spans 14 amino acids. V was pared by 5 bases and J by 3 bases, with 5 bases of the junction left unmatched. As DNA, the CDR3 is TGTGCCAGCAGCCCAGTGGGACAGGGCTACGAGCAGTACTTC. It is translated as CASSPVGQGYEQYF.

The CDR3, as DNA: TGTGCCAGCAGCCAAAAAGCTCAAGCTGGAAACATTCAGTACTTC. Protein: CASSQKAQAGNIQYF. J is TRBJ2-4 and V is TRBV3-1 (or the pseudogene TRBV3-2); D remains unclear. V lost 2 bases and J 6 bases, leaving 14 bases between the germline ends. This CDR3 is built from 15 residues. Germline lookup yields CDR1 LGHDT and CDR2 YNNKEL (reference sequence).

The V and J genes are TRBV5-1 and TRBJ2-1; no clear D. The CDR3 extends over 12 amino acids. The ends were cut back, 2 bases at V and 6 bases at J, with 6 bases in the middle. Germline V CDR1 and CDR2: SGHRS, YFSETQ. CDR3 region: CASSFRVNEQFF. The CDR3 DNA follows: TGCGCCAGCAGCTTTCGGGTCAATGAGCAGTTCTTC.